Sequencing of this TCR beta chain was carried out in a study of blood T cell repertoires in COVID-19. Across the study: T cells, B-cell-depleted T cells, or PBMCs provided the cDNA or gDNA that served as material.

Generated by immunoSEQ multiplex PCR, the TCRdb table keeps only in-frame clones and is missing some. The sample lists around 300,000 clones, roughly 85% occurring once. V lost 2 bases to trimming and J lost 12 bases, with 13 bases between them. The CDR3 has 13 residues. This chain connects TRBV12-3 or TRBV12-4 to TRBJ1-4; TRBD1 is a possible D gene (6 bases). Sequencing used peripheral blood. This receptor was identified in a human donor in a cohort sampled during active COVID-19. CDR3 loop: CASSLTGFQQLFF. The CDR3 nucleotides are TGTGCCAGCAGTTTAACAGGGTTTCAGCAACTGTTTTTT.